Listed below are T cell receptor beta chains from one sample, sequenced in a study of cytotoxic CD8 clonotypes in ibrutinib-treated CLL. Produced via immunoSEQ multiplex PCR; TCRdb's table is partial and in-frame only. The data show some 92,000 clones, approximately 80% seen once. Sequenced material: PBMCs, taken after 24 months of ibrutinib treatment. These receptor sequences come from a human donor with chronic lymphocytic leukemia. The conserved cysteine and the conserved F or W are not part of the CDR3 here.

J gene | V gene | CDR3 protein
TRBJ1-3 | TRBV27 | ASSRTVYSKGEGNTIY
TRBJ2-3 | TRBV9 | ASSVGVAGGLSSTDTQY
TRBJ1-1 | TRBV6-4 | ASKGDRGAEAF
TRBJ2-2 | TRBV28 | ASSPPFWVTGELF
TRBJ2-5 | TRBV2 | ASKLRTGPSAETQY
TRBJ2-6 | TRBV28 | ASKARGNAGANVLT
TRBJ2-7 | TRBV6-6 | ASSPRTTSDEQY
TRBJ2-1 | TRBV27 | ASSAQGVYNEQF
TRBJ2-7 | TRBV28 | ASTLRREPYEQY
TRBJ2-7 | TRBV14 | ASSRYRDRDYEQY
TRBJ1-2 | TRBV28 | ASSLRTYGYT
TRBJ1-2 | TRBV5-1 | ASRSQGLLNGYT
TRBJ2-2 | TRBV30 | AWSTGGGTGELF
TRBJ1-2 | TRBV5-1 | ASSSDRDLNYGYT
TRBJ2-1 | TRBV7-3 | ASSLQGTLAEQF
TRBJ1-5 | TRBV30 | AWRGTANQPQH
TRBJ2-7 | TRBV6-6 | ASSKGLTYEQY
TRBJ1-3 | TRBV5-5 | ASTGQIISSSGNTIY